This TCR beta chain appears in the sequencing data of a study of OX40 agonist ivuxolimab in advanced cancers. The table came from immunoSEQ multiplex PCR; TCRdb's copy has only in-frame clones and leaves some out. Among about 82,000 clones listed, 88% were seen once. The CDR3 loop spans 15 amino acids. The ends were cut back, 0 bases at V and 4 bases at J, with 13 bases in the middle. CDR1 and CDR2 (germline): SGDLS, YYNGEE. This sequence was found in an adult with an advanced solid tumor such as melanoma, head and neck, liver or kidney cancer. The sample was CD4+ or CD8+ T cells sorted from blood, taken in a trial of the OX40 agonist ivuxolimab. V gene TRBV9 combines with J gene TRBJ1-1; maybe TRBD1 (5 bases). The CDR3 loop is CASSVVGGVGTEAFF. The CDR3 DNA reads TGTGCCAGCAGCGTAGTTGGAGGGGTAGGCACTGAAGCTTTCTTT. The full variable domain, rest sourced from reference TRBV9 and TRBJ1-1, is DSGVTQTPKHLITATGQRVTLRCSPRSGDLSVYWYQQSLDQGLQFLIQYYNGEERAKGNILERFSAQQFPDLHSELNLSSLELGDSALYFCASSVVGGVGTEAFFGQGTRLTVV.